This entry lists 9 T cell receptor beta chains sequenced from one sample in a study of blood T cell repertoires in COVID-19. TCRdb's copy holds only in-frame clones and misses some; the assay was immunoSEQ multiplex PCR. This table has around 100,000 clones, about 83% appearing once. Sequencing was performed on peripheral blood. The receptors stem from a man aged 65 to 79 with active or convalescent COVID-19.

CDR3 nucleotide sequence: TGTGCCAGCAGCGTAGGCAGCGGGGGGGCCCACGAGACCCAGTACTTC. Encoded protein: CASSVGSGGAHETQYF. This chain links TRBV9 with TRBJ2-5; 10 nucleotides agree with TRBD2. The junction had 7 bases not matched to a gene; V was cut back by 0 bases and J by 5 bases. Germline V gene lookup returns CDR1 SGDLS and CDR2 YYNGEE. CDR3 length: 16 amino acids.

This chain joins TRBV5-6 and TRBJ1-1; TRBD1 matches at 7 bases. CDR3 size: 16 residues. V dropped 4 bases and J dropped 3; count of bases not matched to a gene: 12. Germline V gene sequence: CDR1 SGHDT, CDR2 YYEEEE. In DNA, the CDR3 is TGTGCCAGCAGCACTTACGGGGGCAGGGGGGACACTGAAGCTTTCTTT. It yields the protein CASSTYGGRGDTEAFF.

The chain couples TRBV2 to TRBJ1-2, with D perhaps matching TRBD1 (5 bases). The CDR3 spans 14 residues. Germline CDR1 is SNHLY and CDR2 is FYNNEI. V was cut by 4 bases and J by 4 bases, with 13 bases left in between. The DNA for the CDR3 is TGTGCCAGCAGTGGGGGGGGGACGTCCTATGGCTACACCTTC. Translation gives CASSGGGTSYGYTF.

The rearrangement links TRBV19 to TRBJ1-2; D possibly corresponds to TRBD1 (6 bases). The V end lost 7 bases, the J end lost 8 bases, and 17 bases lay between the germline ends. Germline CDR1 is LNHDA and CDR2 is SQIVND (reference sequence). The CDR3 is 13 residues long. CDR3 nucleotides: TGTGCCAGTATAATGACAGGTCTTGCGGGCTACACCTTC. Amino acids: CASIMTGLAGYTF. The full variable domain, rest sourced from reference TRBV19 and TRBJ1-2, is DGGITQSPKYLFRKEGQNVTLSCEQNLNHDAMYWYRQDPGQGLRLIYYSQIVNDFQKGDIAEGYSVSREKKESFPLTVTSAQKNPTAFYLCASIMTGLAGYTFGSGTRLTVV.

This clone showed up just once. V usage is TRBV5-1 and J usage is TRBJ1-2; 9 bases agree with TRBD1. Germline V CDR1 and CDR2: SGHRS, YFSETQ. This CDR3 comprises 14 residues. Trimming took 4 bases from V and 4 from J; bases not matched to a gene: 5. DNA of the CDR3: TGCGCCAGCAGCCCTGGACAGGGGACCTATGGCTACACCTTC. Translation: CASSPGQGTYGYTF. Based on the CDR3 plus reference TRBV5-1 and TRBJ1-2, the full variable domain is KAGVTQTPRYLIKTRGQQVTLSCSPISGHRSVSWYQQTPGQGLQFLFEYFSETQRNKGNFPGRFSGRQFSNSRSEMNVSTLELGDSALYLCASSPGQGTYGYTFGSGTRLTVV.

This clone was counted once. The V and J genes are TRBV6-5 and TRBJ1-2, with 10 bases matching TRBD1. Trimming removed 2 bases from V and 4 bases from J; junction bases left unmatched: 4. This CDR3 has 15 residues. The germline gives CDR1 MNHEY, CDR2 SVGAGI. The CDR3 DNA is TGTGCCAGCAGTTACCGGGACAGGGGTATCTATGGCTACACCTTC. Residues: CASSYRDRGIYGYTF.

This chain links TRBV7-2 with TRBJ1-2, with D perhaps matching TRBD1 (6 bases). The CDR3 sequence is 15 residues long. Trimming removed 1 base at V and 1 base at J, with 10 bases between. From germline, CDR1 is SGHTA and CDR2 FQGNSA. The DNA of the CDR3 is TGTGCCAGCAGCTTAGTTCAGGGGAATAACTATGGCTACACCTTC. Amino acids: CASSLVQGNNYGYTF.

This chain joins TRBV5-1 and TRBJ2-2, with 8 bases aligning to TRBD2. CDR3 length: 15 residues. V was pared by 0 bases and J by 4 bases, with 2 bases of the junction left unmatched. Germline values: CDR1 SGHRS, CDR2 YFSETQ. The CDR3 nucleotides are TGCGCCAGCAGCTTGGACCTAGCGGGCACCGGGGAGCTGTTTTTT. The encoded protein is CASSLDLAGTGELFF.

This chain links TRBV28 with TRBJ1-2; D might be TRBD1 (6 bases). Germline V gives CDR1 MDHEN, CDR2 SYDVKM. The germline V and J ends were trimmed by 1 base and 8 bases, with 17 bases remaining between them. The CDR3 length is 15 residues. CDR3: CASSLSRGSLQGYTF. The CDR3 nucleotides are TGTGCCAGCAGTTTATCGAGGGGGTCGCTCCAAGGCTACACCTTC.